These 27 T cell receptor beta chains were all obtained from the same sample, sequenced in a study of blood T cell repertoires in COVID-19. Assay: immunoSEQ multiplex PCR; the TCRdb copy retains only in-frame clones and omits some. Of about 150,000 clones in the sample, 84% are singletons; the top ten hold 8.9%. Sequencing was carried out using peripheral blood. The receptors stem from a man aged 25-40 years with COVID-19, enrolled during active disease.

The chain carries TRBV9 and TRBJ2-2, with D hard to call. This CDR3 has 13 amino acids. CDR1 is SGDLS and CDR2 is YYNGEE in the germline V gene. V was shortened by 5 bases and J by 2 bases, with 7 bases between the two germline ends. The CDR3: CASSPGNTGELFF. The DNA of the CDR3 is TGTGCCAGCAGTCCGGGTAACACCGGGGAGCTGTTTTTT.

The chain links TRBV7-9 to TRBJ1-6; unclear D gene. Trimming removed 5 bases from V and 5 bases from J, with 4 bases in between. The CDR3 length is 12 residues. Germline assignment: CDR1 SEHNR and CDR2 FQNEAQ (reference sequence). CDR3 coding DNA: TGTGCCAGCAGCCTAAATAATTCACCCCTCCACTTT. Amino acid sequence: CASSLNNSPLHF.

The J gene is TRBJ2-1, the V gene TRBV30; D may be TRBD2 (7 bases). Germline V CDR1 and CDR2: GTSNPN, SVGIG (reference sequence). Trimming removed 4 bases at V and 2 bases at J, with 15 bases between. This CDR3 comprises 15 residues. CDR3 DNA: TGTGCCTGGAAAGTAGGGGGGGCGGCCTACAATGAGCAGTTCTTC. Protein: CAWKVGGAAYNEQFF.

Here the CDR3 DNA reads TGTGCCTGGAGAGAAAGCGGGGGCTCCTACGAGCAGTACTTC. Translated, it gives CAWRESGGSYEQYF. The J gene is TRBJ2-7, the V gene TRBV30, with 8 bases aligning to TRBD2. Trimming removed 3 bases from V and 0 bases from J; junction bases left unmatched: 4. Germline CDR1 reads GTSNPN; CDR2 reads SVGIG (reference sequence). This CDR3 contains 14 residues.

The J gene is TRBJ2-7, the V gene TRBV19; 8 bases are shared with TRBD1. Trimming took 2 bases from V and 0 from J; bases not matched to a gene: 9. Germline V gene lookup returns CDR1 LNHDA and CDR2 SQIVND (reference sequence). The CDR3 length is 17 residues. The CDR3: CASSINRDRLSSYEQYF. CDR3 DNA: TGTGCCAGTAGTATAAATCGGGACAGGTTAAGCTCCTACGAGCAGTACTTC.

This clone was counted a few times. The CDR3 coding sequence is TGTGCCAGTAGTATCCGGCAGGGTGTAAGCAATCAGCCCCAGCATTTT. Protein: CASSIRQGVSNQPQHF. This rearrangement joins TRBV19 to TRBJ1-5; a possible D gene is TRBD1 (5 bases). Trimming pared 3 bases from V and 1 base from J, leaving 13 bases between. The CDR3 spans 16 residues. The germline V gene has CDR1 LNHDA and CDR2 SQIVND (reference sequence).

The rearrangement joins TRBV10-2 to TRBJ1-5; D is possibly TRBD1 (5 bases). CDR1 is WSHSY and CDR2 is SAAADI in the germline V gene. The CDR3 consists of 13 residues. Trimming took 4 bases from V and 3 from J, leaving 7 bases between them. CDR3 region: CASSGQINQPQHF. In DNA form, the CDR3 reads TGCGCCAGCAGTGGACAGATCAATCAGCCCCAGCATTTT.

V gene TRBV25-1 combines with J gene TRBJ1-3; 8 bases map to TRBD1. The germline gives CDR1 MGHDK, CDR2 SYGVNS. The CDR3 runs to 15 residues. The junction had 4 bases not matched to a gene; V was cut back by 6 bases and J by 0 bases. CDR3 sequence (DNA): TGTGCCAGCAGAAATACAGGGGGCTCTGGAAACACCATATATTTT. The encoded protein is CASRNTGGSGNTIYF.

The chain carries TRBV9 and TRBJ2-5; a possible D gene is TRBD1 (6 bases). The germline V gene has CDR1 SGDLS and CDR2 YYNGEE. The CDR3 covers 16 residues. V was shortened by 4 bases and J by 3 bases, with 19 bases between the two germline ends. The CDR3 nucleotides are TGTGCCAGCAGCTTATCTCAGGGGCAGAGGGAAGAGACCCAGTACTTC. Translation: CASSLSQGQREETQYF.

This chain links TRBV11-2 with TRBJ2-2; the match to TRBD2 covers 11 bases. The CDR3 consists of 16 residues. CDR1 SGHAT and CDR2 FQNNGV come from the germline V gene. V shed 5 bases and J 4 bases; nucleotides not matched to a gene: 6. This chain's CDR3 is CASSPETSGTTGELFF. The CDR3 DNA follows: TGTGCCAGCAGCCCTGAGACTAGCGGGACCACCGGGGAGCTGTTTTTT.

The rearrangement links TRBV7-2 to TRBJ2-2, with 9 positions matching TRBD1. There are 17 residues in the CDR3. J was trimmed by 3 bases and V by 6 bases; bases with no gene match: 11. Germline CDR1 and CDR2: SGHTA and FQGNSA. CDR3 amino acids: CASRTGGRRSDTGELFF. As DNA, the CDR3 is TGTGCCAGCAGGACAGGGGGGAGGAGGTCGGACACCGGGGAGCTGTTTTTT.

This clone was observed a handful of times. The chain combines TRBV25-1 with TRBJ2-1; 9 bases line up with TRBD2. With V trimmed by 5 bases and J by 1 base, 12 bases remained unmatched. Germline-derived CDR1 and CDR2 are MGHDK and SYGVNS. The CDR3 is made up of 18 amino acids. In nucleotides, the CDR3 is TGTGCCAGCAGTACCACCGGAGCGGGAGGTGGGTCCTACAATGAGCAGTTCTTC. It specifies CASSTTGAGGGSYNEQFF.

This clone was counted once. The CDR3 reads CASSPTADSYNEQFF. The CDR3, as DNA: TGTGCCAGCAGTCCGACCGCGGACTCCTACAATGAGCAGTTCTTC. The genes are TRBV11-2 and TRBJ2-1; D is uncertain. The CDR3 is 15 amino acids. Trimming shortened V by 6 bases and J by 0 bases, and 12 bases separated the two germline ends. Germline V gene sequence: CDR1 SGHAT, CDR2 FQNNGV.

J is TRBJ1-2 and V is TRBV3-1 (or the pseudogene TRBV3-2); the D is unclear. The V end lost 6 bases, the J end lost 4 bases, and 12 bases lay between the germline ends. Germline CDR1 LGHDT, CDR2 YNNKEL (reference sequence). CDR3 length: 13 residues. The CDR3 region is CASSPPGLYGYTF. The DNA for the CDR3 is TGTGCCAGCAGTCCTCCTGGCCTCTATGGCTACACCTTC.

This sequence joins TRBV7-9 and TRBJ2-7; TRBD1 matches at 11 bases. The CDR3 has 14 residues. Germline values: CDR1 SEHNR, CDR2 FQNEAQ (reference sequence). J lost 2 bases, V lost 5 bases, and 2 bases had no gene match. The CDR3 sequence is CASSEGQGAYEQYF. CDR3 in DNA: TGTGCCAGCAGCGAGGGACAGGGGGCCTACGAGCAGTACTTC.

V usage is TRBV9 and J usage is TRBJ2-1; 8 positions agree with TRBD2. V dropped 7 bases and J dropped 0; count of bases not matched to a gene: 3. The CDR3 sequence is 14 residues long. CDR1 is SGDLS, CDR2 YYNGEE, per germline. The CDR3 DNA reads TGTGCCAGCGGCAGCGGGAGCTCCTACAATGAGCAGTTCTTC. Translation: CASGSGSSYNEQFF.

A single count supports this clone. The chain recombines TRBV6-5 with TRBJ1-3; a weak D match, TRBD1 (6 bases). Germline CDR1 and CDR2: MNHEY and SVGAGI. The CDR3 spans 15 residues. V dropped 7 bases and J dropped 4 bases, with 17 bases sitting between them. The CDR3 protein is CASTVTGIGGNTIYF. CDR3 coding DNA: TGTGCCAGCACTGTAACAGGGATTGGGGGAAACACCATATATTTT.

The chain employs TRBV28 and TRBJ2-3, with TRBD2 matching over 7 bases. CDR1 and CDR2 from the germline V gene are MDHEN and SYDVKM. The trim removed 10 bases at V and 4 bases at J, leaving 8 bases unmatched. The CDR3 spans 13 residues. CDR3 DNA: TGTGCCACCAAGGGCGGGAGCGCAGATACGCAGTATTTT. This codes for CATKGGSADTQYF.

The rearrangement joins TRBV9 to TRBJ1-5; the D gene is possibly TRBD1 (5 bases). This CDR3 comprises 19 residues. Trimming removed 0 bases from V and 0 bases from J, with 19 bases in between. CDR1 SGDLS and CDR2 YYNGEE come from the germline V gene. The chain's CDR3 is CASSVDVGREEFSNQPQHF. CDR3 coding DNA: TGTGCCAGCAGCGTAGATGTGGGCAGGGAGGAGTTTAGCAATCAGCCCCAGCATTTT.

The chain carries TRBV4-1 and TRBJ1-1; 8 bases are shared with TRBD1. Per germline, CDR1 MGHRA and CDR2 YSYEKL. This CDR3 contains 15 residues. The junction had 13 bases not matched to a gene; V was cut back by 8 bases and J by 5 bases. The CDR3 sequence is CASRRGDTGGTEAFF. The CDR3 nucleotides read TGCGCCAGCCGCAGGGGGGACACAGGGGGGACTGAAGCTTTCTTT.

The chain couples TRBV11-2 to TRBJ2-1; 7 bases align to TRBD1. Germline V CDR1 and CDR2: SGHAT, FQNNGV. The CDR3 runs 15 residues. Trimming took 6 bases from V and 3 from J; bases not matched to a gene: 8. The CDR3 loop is CASRPTRDSYNEQFF. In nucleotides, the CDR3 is TGTGCCAGCAGACCCACTCGGGACAGCTACAATGAGCAGTTCTTC.

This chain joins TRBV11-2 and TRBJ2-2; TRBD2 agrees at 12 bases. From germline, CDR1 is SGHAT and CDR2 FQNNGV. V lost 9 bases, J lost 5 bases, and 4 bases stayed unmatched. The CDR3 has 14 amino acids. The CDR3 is CASRLAGVTGELFF. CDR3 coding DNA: TGTGCCAGTCGACTAGCGGGAGTAACCGGGGAGCTGTTTTTT.

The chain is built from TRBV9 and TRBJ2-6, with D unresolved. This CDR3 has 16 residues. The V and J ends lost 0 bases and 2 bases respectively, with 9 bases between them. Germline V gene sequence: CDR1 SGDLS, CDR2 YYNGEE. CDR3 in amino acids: CASSVGGSPGANVLTF. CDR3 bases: TGTGCCAGCAGCGTAGGAGGCTCCCCTGGGGCCAACGTCCTGACTTTC.

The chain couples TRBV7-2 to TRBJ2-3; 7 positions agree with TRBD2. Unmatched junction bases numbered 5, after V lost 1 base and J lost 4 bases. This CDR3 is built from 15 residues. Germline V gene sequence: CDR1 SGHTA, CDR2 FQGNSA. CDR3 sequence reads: CASSLGAGWADTQYF. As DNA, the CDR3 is TGTGCCAGCAGCTTAGGAGCGGGATGGGCAGATACGCAGTATTTT.

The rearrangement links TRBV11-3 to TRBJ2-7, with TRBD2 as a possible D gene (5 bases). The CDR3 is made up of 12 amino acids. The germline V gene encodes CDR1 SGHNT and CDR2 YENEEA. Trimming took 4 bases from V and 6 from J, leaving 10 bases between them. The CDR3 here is CASSSTEGEQYF. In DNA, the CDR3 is TGTGCCAGCAGCTCCACCGAGGGCGAGCAGTACTTC.

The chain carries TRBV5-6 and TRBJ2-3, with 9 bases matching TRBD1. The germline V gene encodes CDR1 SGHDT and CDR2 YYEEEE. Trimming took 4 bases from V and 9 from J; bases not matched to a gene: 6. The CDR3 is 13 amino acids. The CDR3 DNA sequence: TGTGCCAGCAGCCACCCCGGGACAGGGACGCAGTATTTT. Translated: CASSHPGTGTQYF.

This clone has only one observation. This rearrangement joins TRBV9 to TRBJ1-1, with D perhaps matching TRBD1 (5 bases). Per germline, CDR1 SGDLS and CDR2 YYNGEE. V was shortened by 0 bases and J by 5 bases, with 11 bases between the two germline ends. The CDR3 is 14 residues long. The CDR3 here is CASSVEGRATEAFF. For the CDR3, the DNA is TGTGCCAGCAGCGTAGAAGGCAGGGCTACTGAAGCTTTCTTT.